This is a list of T cell receptor beta chains from one sample in a study of T cells after yellow fever vaccination. TCRdb re-called the 5' RACE reads with MiXCR, one entry per CDR3 protein. The table lists about 360,000 distinct CDR3 sequences, 6.2% of them singletons. The sequencing used PBMCs, collected 5 days after the yellow fever booster vaccination. Receptors were obtained from a man younger than 45 who received the YFV17D yellow fever vaccine. CDR3s include the opening cysteine and the closing phenylalanine or tryptophan. The order of the fields is clone size, V gene, J gene, D gene, CDR3 protein, CDR3 DNA. D genes are given only for firm matches. Rows may omit the clone size; those that give it use once, few, many or a size class.

size: few
V: TRBV19
J: TRBJ2-3
D: TRBD2
CDR3: CASSMSGNIRDTQYF
DNA: TGTGCCAGTAGTATGAGCGGGAACATTCGAGATACGCAGTATTTT

size: few
V: TRBV3-1
J: TRBJ2-7
D: NA
CDR3: CASSPLSRGVYEQYF
DNA: TGTGCCAGCAGCCCCCTTTCTCGGGGAGTCTACGAGCAGTACTTC

size: few
V: TRBV7-8
J: TRBJ2-7
D: NA
CDR3: CASSPTRQFSYEQYF
DNA: TGTGCCAGCAGCCCGACTCGACAGTTCTCCTACGAGCAGTACTTC

size: many
V: TRBV7-2
J: TRBJ1-5
D: NA
CDR3: CASSLAYGETQPQHF
DNA: TGTGCCAGCAGCTTAGCTTACGGGGAAACTCAGCCCCAGCATTTT

size: few
V: TRBV7-9
J: TRBJ2-4
D: NA
CDR3: CASSETGTPLAKNIQYF
DNA: TGTGCCAGCAGTGAAACCGGGACTCCATTAGCCAAAAACATTCAGTACTTC

size: few
V: TRBV6-5
J: TRBJ1-5
D: NA
CDR3: CASTLGSNQPQHF
DNA: TGTGCCAGCACTTTAGGTAGCAATCAGCCCCAGCATTTT

size: few
V: TRBV7-2
J: TRBJ2-1
D: NA
CDR3: CASSPQSSSYNEQFF
DNA: TGTGCCAGCAGCCCCCAGAGTAGCTCCTACAATGAGCAGTTCTTC

size: NA
V: TRBV2
J: TRBJ2-3
D: NA
CDR3: CASSPRVAATDTQYF
DNA: TGTGCCAGCAGTCCTCGGGTGGCAGCCACAGATACGCAGTATTTT

size: many
V: TRBV14
J: TRBJ2-1
D: NA
CDR3: CASSQAVSGLPFSNEQFF
DNA: TGTGCCAGCAGCCAAGCGGTTTCGGGGCTCCCCTTTTCGAATGAGCAGTTCTTC

size: many
V: TRBV20-1
J: TRBJ2-2
D: NA
CDR3: CSARPPGQELFF
DNA: TGCAGTGCCCGCCCCCCTGGACAGGAGCTGTTTTTT

size: many
V: TRBV29-1
J: TRBJ1-1
D: TRBD1
CDR3: CSVETGGGEAFF
DNA: TGCAGCGTGGAAACAGGGGGCGGTGAAGCTTTCTTT

size: few
V: TRBV28
J: TRBJ2-7
D: TRBD1
CDR3: CASWGQGSEQYF
DNA: TGTGCCAGCTGGGGACAGGGATCCGAGCAGTACTTC

size: few
V: TRBV12-3/TRBV12-4
J: TRBJ2-2
D: TRBD2
CDR3: CASSPPAGANTGELFF
DNA: TGTGCCAGCAGTCCTCCGGCGGGAGCGAACACCGGGGAGCTGTTTTTT

size: NA
V: TRBV5-6
J: TRBJ2-6
D: TRBD1
CDR3: CASGTRLGQGAYSGANVLTF
DNA: TGTGCCAGCGGCACCCGGCTCGGGCAGGGGGCTTACTCTGGGGCCAACGTCCTGACTTTC

size: many
V: TRBV7-2
J: TRBJ2-7
D: NA
CDR3: CASSSAGPYEQYF
DNA: TGTGCCAGCAGCTCGGCAGGACCCTACGAGCAGTACTTC

size: NA
V: TRBV28
J: TRBJ2-1
D: NA
CDR3: CASSPWEAGNNEQFF
DNA: TGTGCCAGCAGTCCGTGGGAAGCGGGCAACAATGAGCAGTTCTTC

size: NA
V: TRBV5-1
J: TRBJ2-7
D: TRBD2
CDR3: CASSTRQVTSGAYEQYF
DNA: TGCGCCAGCAGCACCCGACAGGTCACTAGCGGAGCCTACGAGCAGTACTTC

size: few
V: TRBV7-2
J: TRBJ2-4
D: TRBD1
CDR3: CASSSQGAGTKNIQYF
DNA: TGTGCCAGCAGCTCGCAGGGGGCTGGGACCAAAAACATTCAGTACTTC

size: few
V: TRBV19
J: TRBJ1-6
D: NA
CDR3: CATADAYNSPLHF
DNA: TGTGCCACCGCCGACGCCTATAATTCACCCCTCCACTTT

size: NA
V: TRBV30
J: TRBJ1-4
D: NA
CDR3: CAWSVHGKKLFF
DNA: TGTGCCTGGAGTGTACATGGGAAAAAACTGTTTTTT

size: NA
V: TRBV28
J: TRBJ2-7
D: TRBD1
CDR3: CASLGTASYEQYF
DNA: TGTGCCAGCTTGGGGACAGCTTCCTACGAGCAGTACTTC

size: NA
V: TRBV24-1
J: TRBJ1-2
D: NA
CDR3: CATSDSRGENYGYTF
DNA: TGTGCCACCAGTGATTCCCGGGGGGAAAACTATGGCTACACCTTC